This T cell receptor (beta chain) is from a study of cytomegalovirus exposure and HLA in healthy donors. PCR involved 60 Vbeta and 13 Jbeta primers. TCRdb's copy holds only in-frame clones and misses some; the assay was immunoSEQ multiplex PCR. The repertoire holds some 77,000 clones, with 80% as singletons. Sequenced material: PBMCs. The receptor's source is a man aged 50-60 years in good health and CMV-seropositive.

The CDR3 loop reads CASSVPGGREDEQFF. CDR3 nucleotide sequence: TGTGCCAGCAGCGTCCCCGGCGGGAGGGAGGATGAGCAGTTCTTC. The rearrangement uses TRBV9 and TRBJ2-1, with TRBD2 matching over 9 bases. This CDR3 has 15 amino acids. The junction had 8 bases not matched to a gene; V was cut back by 2 bases and J by 8 bases. The V gene's germline CDR1 is SGDLS and CDR2 YYNGEE. The full variable domain, its missing parts supplied by reference TRBV9 and TRBJ2-1, is DSGVTQTPKHLITATGQRVTLRCSPRSGDLSVYWYQQSLDQGLQFLIQYYNGEERAKGNILERFSAQQFPDLHSELNLSSLELGDSALYFCASSVPGGREDEQFFGPGTRLTVL.